This is a list of T cell receptor beta chains from one sample in a study of blood T cell repertoires in COVID-19. Only in-frame clones appear in the TCRdb table, and some are missing; sequencing was by immunoSEQ multiplex PCR. The sample includes some 67,000 clones, 80% to 90% seen only once; the top ten take more than 4.5%. Source material: peripheral blood. The receptors shown here come from a man in his fifties with active COVID-19. Both conserved end residues are part of each CDR3.

TRBV2	TRBJ2-4	CASSASGGRGIQYF
TRBV4-2	TRBJ2-3	CASSQGGSGPDTQYF
TRBV4-2	TRBJ2-4	CASSQASGRAVIQYF
TRBV14	TRBJ2-7	CASSPRGLNYEQYF
TRBV9	TRBJ1-1	CASSETSHMNTEAFF
TRBV4-1	TRBJ2-3	CASSPVAALIRYF
TRBV19	TRBJ1-5	CASTNTLSTGGFSSQPQHF
TRBV11-2	TRBJ2-2	CASSSLGAANTGELFF
TRBV28	TRBJ2-3	CASNLPGQGIQDTQYF
TRBV9	TRBJ1-3	CASSVEDWGAPGNTIYF
TRBV15	TRBJ1-1	CATSRRTGVKNTEAFF
TRBV18	TRBJ1-2	CASSEPGQSNYGYTF
TRBV13	TRBJ2-1	CASSHSGTFREQFF
TRBV5-1	TRBJ1-1	CASSSGQGASLARNTEAFF
TRBV29-1	TRBJ2-3	CSVGLPLWKRITDTQYF
TRBV7-9	TRBJ2-1	CASSFNRVRGDEQFF
TRBV2	TRBJ2-1	CASTPGMAGGRGEQFF
TRBV6-6	TRBJ2-7	CASTRGETGEQYF
TRBV29-1	TRBJ2-1	CSVWGLAGNNEQFF
TRBV11-3	TRBJ1-1	CASSLGARNTEAFF
TRBV7-2	TRBJ1-1	CASSLQGGQLNTEAFF
TRBV27	TRBJ2-7	CASRALFGRGQVDEQYF
TRBV6-5	TRBJ1-2	CASTPDRGGYGYTF
TRBV7-2	TRBJ2-4	CASSFRDTLAKNIQYF
TRBV24-1	TRBJ2-1	CATSDLVASGYNEQFF
TRBV28	TRBJ1-6	CATTSPGTGNSPLHF
TRBV6-2/TRBV6-3	TRBJ2-3	CASSYSSGMGDTQYF
TRBV5-1	TRBJ2-7	CASSLDDGHGIQQYF
TRBV24-1	TRBJ2-3	CATSGLTDSPWVTDTQYF
TRBV11-2	TRBJ2-6	CASRGLAGPSGANVLTF
TRBV27	TRBJ2-7	CASSPGTGGYEQYF
TRBV27	TRBJ1-1	CASSPKRPGWVTEAFF
TRBV4-2	TRBJ1-2	CASSQEGSGGDYGYTF
TRBV6-5	TRBJ1-5	CASSSDRGYQPQHF
TRBV5-8	TRBJ2-1	CASSLGTGVFNEQFF
TRBV15	TRBJ2-6	CATSRDRVPGANVLTF
TRBV4-2	TRBJ2-1	CASSPGLAGEPYNEQFF
TRBV4-3	TRBJ2-7	CASSLAISPTAGQEKTYEQYF
TRBV5-6	TRBJ2-3	CASSSPGGKTDTQYF
TRBV5-8	TRBJ2-7	CASTSSGLAGQEQYF
TRBV19	TRBJ1-5	CASTMGGVVGNQPQHF
TRBV24-1	TRBJ2-1	CATSDLGGGASIYNEQFF
TRBV7-8	TRBJ1-2	CASSLGGLRTGPGYGYTF
TRBV5-1	TRBJ1-1	CASTQDGSRNTEAFF
TRBV6-6	TRBJ1-1	CASSYIGRNTEAFF
TRBV28	TRBJ1-2	CASSSLRGIYGYTF
TRBV28	TRBJ1-2	CASSPYTEYGYTF
TRBV5-6	TRBJ2-4	CASRSEGNIQYF
TRBV29-1	TRBJ2-3	CSVVSVGVTDTQYF
TRBV25-1	TRBJ1-2	CASSPRTGNIYGYTF
TRBV5-1	TRBJ1-2	CASSLGTGGSGYTF
TRBV20-1	TRBJ1-4	CIRGEKLFF
TRBV7-3	TRBJ1-1	CASSLTGGRGTEAFF
TRBV7-2	TRBJ2-7	CASSRTSGNYEQYF
TRBV15	TRBJ1-1	CATSRDGAGYLGRTEAFF
TRBV18	TRBJ2-2	CAVSGTAGTGELFF
TRBV19	TRBJ2-1	CASSTTRDRGARARQFF
TRBV19	TRBJ1-5	CASSILAVLPGQPQHF
TRBV4-3	TRBJ1-2	CASSQGEGAGYGYTF